This is a list of T cell receptor beta chains from one sample in a study of blood T cells in healthy people across ages. Using its own MiXCR run on the 5' RACE reads, TCRdb lists one record per CDR3 protein. The data show some 760,000 distinct CDR3 sequences, around 25% seen once. These data also formed part of another study, on T cells of mothers and their children.

Sequenced material: blood. These receptors all stem from a boy aged 5-17 years in good health. Both conserved end residues are part of each CDR3. The order of the fields is V gene, J gene, clone size, CDR3 protein. The size entry is marked missing in some rows and otherwise reads once, few, many or a size class.

V: TRBV4-2; J: -; size: few; CDR3: CASSQMGRTSGTYEQFF
V: TRBV12-3/TRBV12-4; J: TRBJ2-1; size: -; CDR3: CASSPMGLASDEQFF
V: TRBV12-5; J: TRBJ1-2; size: few; CDR3: CASGLVNYGYTF
V: TRBV5-1; J: -; size: -; CDR3: CASSTGQGTGEQFF
V: TRBV9; J: TRBJ1-2; size: -; CDR3: CASSVGEGNRDGYTF
V: TRBV7-2; J: TRBJ2-5; size: few; CDR3: CASNLNPGAGETQYF
V: TRBV3-1; J: TRBJ1-2; size: few; CDR3: CASSQELGDTIYGYTF
V: TRBV20-1; J: TRBJ2-5; size: once; CDR3: CSASSLPTETQYF
V: TRBV2; J: TRBJ2-5; size: -; CDR3: CASSAAGENLGETQYF
V: TRBV29-1; J: TRBJ2-5; size: -; CDR3: CSVGGFETQYF
V: TRBV27; J: TRBJ2-2; size: -; CDR3: CASSSDTIFAGELFF
V: TRBV21-1; J: TRBJ2-5; size: few; CDR3: CASSPFDLTRSETQYF
V: TRBV6-5; J: TRBJ2-1; size: -; CDR3: CASSYLGGLSYNEQFF
V: TRBV25-1; J: -; size: few; CDR3: CASSESGRGYEQFF
V: TRBV20-1; J: TRBJ1-4; size: few; CDR3: CSALLRDRGYEKLFF
V: TRBV7-2; J: TRBJ1-2; size: once; CDR3: CASSFPRGGVYGYTF
V: TRBV20-1; J: TRBJ2-7; size: -; CDR3: CSASSPGLYEQYF
V: TRBV29-1; J: -; size: few; CDR3: CSVVTGSEQYF